The 32 T cell receptor beta chains listed next were all sequenced from one sample in a study of blood T cell repertoires in COVID-19. Some clones are missing from TCRdb's copy, which holds only in-frame ones; the method was immunoSEQ multiplex PCR. The sample includes more than 150,000 clones, about 84% seen only once; the top ten take about 4.9%. Material for sequencing was peripheral blood. Source of these receptors: a woman under 40 with acute or convalescent COVID-19.

The table lists this clone with a count of one. Other DNA sequences from this sample encode an identical CDR3 as well. The chain is built from TRBV12-3 or TRBV12-4 and TRBJ1-2, with D unclear. CDR3 length equals 11 residues. V lost 6 bases and J lost 3, with 5 bases in between. In DNA form, the CDR3 reads TGTGCCAGCAGCCCCGACTATGGCTACACCTTC. It yields the protein CASSPDYGYTF.

The chain has TRBV10-1 and TRBJ2-4, with TRBD1 matching 7 bases. Unmatched junction bases numbered 3, after V lost 6 bases and J lost 4 bases. The V gene's germline CDR1 is WNHNN and CDR2 SYGVQD (reference sequence). This CDR3 has 13 residues. This CDR3 reads CASSRDSKNIQYF. The CDR3 nucleotides read TGCGCCAGCAGCCGGGACAGTAAAAACATTCAGTACTTC.

The sample holds one count of this clone. J is TRBJ1-1 and V is TRBV19, with D unresolved. Trimming removed 3 bases from V and 0 bases from J, with 8 bases in between. The germline V gene has CDR1 LNHDA and CDR2 SQIVND (reference sequence). The CDR3 length is 14 residues. The CDR3 DNA sequence: TGTGCCAGTAGTATCTCAGTACTGAACACTGAAGCTTTCTTT. Encoded protein: CASSISVLNTEAFF.

V is TRBV2 and J is TRBJ2-1; D unclear. V gave up 1 base and J gave up 5 bases, with 6 bases separating them. CDR1 is SNHLY and CDR2 is FYNNEI in the germline V gene. The CDR3 is 13 residues long. CDR3 coding DNA: TGTGCCAGCAGTGAAGGAGATGACAATGAGCAGTTCTTC. It is translated as CASSEGDDNEQFF.

The chain uses TRBV10-3 and TRBJ1-1; no clear D. CDR1 and CDR2 from the germline V gene are ENHRY and SYGVKD. This CDR3 is built from 14 residues. V lost 3 bases, J lost 1 base, and 9 bases lay in between. The CDR3 here is CAISDPRWNTEAFF. In DNA, the CDR3 is TGTGCCATCAGTGATCCGAGGTGGAACACTGAAGCTTTCTTT.

Comments on this clone: An end of the junction does not agree with germline; a read error may underlie this. V usage is TRBV13 and J usage is TRBJ2-5, with TRBD1 identical over 7 bases. CDR1 and CDR2 (germline): PRHDT, FYEKMQ (reference sequence). This CDR3 has 14 residues. The CDR3 loop reads CASSPRTGQEPQYF. The CDR3 bases are TGTGCCAGCAGCCCCCGGACAGGTCAAGAGCCCCAGTACTTC.

This rearrangement joins TRBV6-5 to TRBJ1-1; possibly TRBD1 for D (5 bases). Germline V gives CDR1 MNHEY, CDR2 SVGAGI. The CDR3 spans 14 residues. V lost 6 bases and J 1 base, leaving 12 bases between the germline ends. CDR3 residues: CASRIRRGNTEAFF. The CDR3 bases are TGTGCCAGCAGGATAAGGAGGGGGAACACTGAAGCTTTCTTT.

The V call is TRBV7-9, the J call TRBJ1-3; TRBD1 agrees at 7 bases. The CDR3 contains 15 residues. Germline V lookup: CDR1 SEHNR, CDR2 FQNEAQ (reference sequence). Germline trimming cut 6 bases from V and 0 bases from J; bases unmatched to any gene: 5. In nucleotides, the CDR3 is TGTGCCAGCAGGCGACAGGGTTACTCTGGAAACACCATATATTTT. It is translated as CASRRQGYSGNTIYF.

DNA of the CDR3: TGTGCCAGCAGTTCATTACTAGCGGGTGGCGCAGATACGCAGTATTTT. This encodes CASSSLLAGGADTQYF. The rearrangement links TRBV7-9 to TRBJ2-3; 9 bases fit TRBD2. V lost 6 bases, J lost 4 bases, and 11 bases stayed unmatched. Germline V gene data show CDR1 as SEHNR and CDR2 as FQNEAQ (reference sequence). This CDR3 region has 16 residues.

The chain has TRBV2 and TRBJ1-5; TRBD1 matches at 9 bases. In germline, CDR1 is SNHLY, CDR2 FYNNEI. V shed 6 bases and J 7 bases; nucleotides not matched to a gene: 4. This CDR3 has 13 residues. Here the CDR3 reads CASRGQGGQPQHF. For the CDR3, the DNA is TGTGCCAGCAGGGGACAGGGAGGACAGCCCCAGCATTTT.

This rearrangement joins TRBV4-1 to TRBJ2-1; 15 positions match TRBD2. Germline CDR1 is MGHRA and CDR2 is YSYEKL. V lost 0 bases, J lost 2 bases, and 5 bases stayed unmatched. This CDR3 has 19 amino acids. CDR3: CASSQEAGLAGGPYNEQFF. CDR3 sequence (DNA): TGCGCCAGCAGCCAAGAAGCCGGACTAGCGGGAGGGCCCTACAATGAGCAGTTCTTC.

The chain carries TRBV10-2 and TRBJ1-2, with 10 positions matching TRBD1. Per germline, CDR1 WSHSY and CDR2 SAAADI. The length of the CDR3 is 13 residues. Trimming at V came to 7 bases and at J to 7 bases, leaving 6 bases not matched to a gene. The CDR3 is CASIRQGAPGYTF. The CDR3 coding sequence is TGCGCCAGCATTAGACAGGGGGCGCCTGGCTACACCTTC.

This chain uses TRBV6-5 with TRBJ2-2, with 11 bases identical to TRBD2. This CDR3 has 15 residues. Germline CDR1 is MNHEY and CDR2 is SVGAGI. Germline trimming cut 6 bases from V and 7 bases from J; bases unmatched to any gene: 7. The CDR3: CASRAGLADGGELFF. CDR3 sequence (DNA): TGTGCCAGCAGGGCGGGACTAGCGGACGGCGGGGAGCTGTTTTTT.

The chain is built from TRBV6-2 or TRBV6-3 and TRBJ2-7, with D possibly matching TRBD1 (5 bases). Germline CDR1 is MNHEY and CDR2 is SVGEGT. V lost 2 bases and J 5 bases, leaving 7 bases between the germline ends. The length of the CDR3 is 12 residues. The CDR3 loop reads CASSYGRDEQYF. The CDR3 DNA follows: TGTGCCAGCAGTTACGGCAGGGACGAGCAGTACTTC.

J is TRBJ1-4 and V is TRBV11-2; D possibly corresponds to TRBD1 (6 bases). The CDR3 runs to 19 residues. V was clipped by 5 bases and J by 0 bases, with 22 bases between them. CDR1 is SGHAT and CDR2 is FQNNGV in the germline V gene. CDR3 sequence: CASSPRLGRGFATNEKLFF. DNA for the CDR3: TGTGCCAGCAGCCCGAGGTTAGGAAGGGGGTTTGCAACTAATGAAAAACTGTTTTTT.

The chain is built from TRBV9 and TRBJ2-2; D is perhaps TRBD1 (5 bases). CDR1 and CDR2 from the germline V gene are SGDLS and YYNGEE. V was trimmed by 0 bases and J by 6 bases, leaving 12 bases between them. The CDR3 sequence is 15 residues long. CDR3 sequence: CASSVGALRAGELFF. The CDR3 bases are TGTGCCAGCAGCGTAGGGGCCCTCAGGGCCGGGGAGCTGTTTTTT.

The V gene is TRBV27, the J gene TRBJ1-2; D not certain. With 2 bases removed from V and 2 bases from J, the gap between germline ends came to 9 bases. Germline CDR1 is MNHEY and CDR2 is SMNVEV (reference sequence). The CDR3 is 14 amino acids. CDR3 sequence: CASSLRAANYGYTF. CDR3 in DNA: TGTGCCAGCAGTTTAAGAGCGGCCAACTATGGCTACACCTTC.

The chain has TRBV27 and TRBJ2-7, with 7 bases lining up with TRBD2. Trimming at V came to 3 bases and at J to 1 base, leaving 0 bases not matched to a gene. Germline V lookup: CDR1 MNHEY, CDR2 SMNVEV (reference sequence). This CDR3 contains 13 residues. For the CDR3, the DNA is TGTGCCAGCAGTTTTAGCGGGTCCTACGAGCAGTACTTC. Amino acid sequence: CASSFSGSYEQYF.

This chain joins TRBV9 and TRBJ1-3, with D unresolved. This CDR3 has 14 residues. Trimming took 3 bases from V and 0 from J, leaving 7 bases between them. Germline CDR1 SGDLS, CDR2 YYNGEE. The CDR3 region is CASSGPFSGNTIYF. In DNA, the CDR3 is TGTGCCAGCAGCGGGCCATTCTCTGGAAACACCATATATTTT.

The chain has TRBV19 and TRBJ1-3; a possible D gene is TRBD1 (6 bases). The CDR3 totals 15 residues. Germline CDR1 and CDR2: LNHDA and SQIVND (reference sequence). V lost 7 bases and J lost 0, with 13 bases in between. CDR3 residues: CASTRDISSGNTIYF. DNA of the CDR3: TGTGCCAGTACCCGGGACATCAGCTCTGGAAACACCATATATTTT.

The V call is TRBV5-1, the J call TRBJ2-1, with 8 bases that match TRBD1. Germline CDR1 reads SGHRS; CDR2 reads YFSETQ. CDR3 length: 16 residues. V was clipped by 0 bases and J by 4 bases; unmatched bases: 6. DNA for the CDR3: TGCGCCAGCAGCTTGGTAGGGACAGGAACATACAATGAGCAGTTCTTC. Encoded protein: CASSLVGTGTYNEQFF.

V gene TRBV11-2 combines with J gene TRBJ1-5; 7 bases are shared with TRBD1. The CDR3 spans 15 residues. Germline values: CDR1 SGHAT, CDR2 FQNNGV. Germline trimming cut 5 bases from V and 9 bases from J; bases unmatched to any gene: 13. CDR3 residues: CASSVRDSLTGPQHF. The CDR3, as DNA: TGTGCCAGCAGCGTCCGGGACAGCCTAACGGGGCCCCAGCATTTT.

This clone was counted a single time. The chain carries TRBV19 and TRBJ2-3; 11 bases match TRBD2. Germline loops: CDR1 LNHDA, CDR2 SQIVND (reference sequence). The CDR3 has 17 amino acids. With 3 bases clipped from V and 1 base from J, the junction kept 6 bases outside the gene matches. CDR3 sequence (DNA): TGTGCCAGTAGTATGATACTAGCGGGAGTGGGCACAGATACGCAGTATTTT. It yields the protein CASSMILAGVGTDTQYF.

The chain uses TRBV4-1 and TRBJ1-4; 8 nucleotides line up with TRBD1. Germline V gene sequence: CDR1 MGHRA, CDR2 YSYEKL. J gave up 7 bases and V 4 bases, and 5 bases lay outside the gene matches. This CDR3 has 14 amino acids. The CDR3 reads CASSLRQGSEKLFF. The DNA for the CDR3 is TGCGCCAGCAGCCTCCGACAGGGGTCTGAAAAACTGTTTTTT.

This chain joins TRBV30 and TRBJ1-5; TRBD1 is a possible D gene (5 bases). Germline loops: CDR1 GTSNPN, CDR2 SVGIG (reference sequence). The V end was cut by 1 base, the J end by 1 base, with 8 bases between. This CDR3 is 14 amino acids long. The CDR3 DNA follows: TGTGCCTGGAGTGCAGGGAGGAGCAATCAGCCCCAGCATTTT. Amino acid sequence: CAWSAGRSNQPQHF.

The chain uses TRBV27 and TRBJ2-7; 10 bases map to TRBD1. Germline lookup yields CDR1 MNHEY and CDR2 SMNVEV (reference sequence). With V trimmed by 5 bases and J by 2 bases, 6 bases remained unmatched. The CDR3 consists of 15 residues. The chain's CDR3 is CASSQDRGHTYEQYF. CDR3 sequence (DNA): TGTGCCAGCAGTCAAGACAGGGGGCATACCTACGAGCAGTACTTC.

This clone came up once. CDR3 sequence (DNA): TGTGCCAGCAGTTTATTTCACAGGGGGTCTTCCTACAATGAGCAGTTCTTC. This sequence encodes CASSLFHRGSSYNEQFF. The rearrangement joins TRBV28 to TRBJ2-1; 8 positions match TRBD1. The germline V gene encodes CDR1 MDHEN and CDR2 SYDVKM. There are 17 residues in the CDR3. The ends lost 1 base at V and 1 base at J; junction bases unmatched: 6.

The rearrangement joins TRBV2 to TRBJ1-2; D uncertain. The V end was cut by 4 bases, the J end by 7 bases, with 4 bases between. This CDR3 is built from 10 residues. CDR1 is SNHLY, CDR2 FYNNEI, per germline. The DNA for the CDR3 is TGTGCCAGCAGTGTCTCTGGCTACACCTTC. Protein: CASSVSGYTF. Looking up the rest from reference TRBV2 and TRBJ1-2 gives the full variable domain: EPEVTQTPSHQVTQMGQEVILRCVPISNHLYFYWYRQILGQKVEFLVSFYNNEISEKSEIFDDQFSVERPDGSNFTLKIRSTKLEDSAMYFCASSVSGYTFGSGTRLTVV.

With regard to this clone: Other DNA sequences within the sample encode an identical CDR3. The chain couples TRBV5-1 to TRBJ2-1; no reliable D call. Germline values: CDR1 SGHRS, CDR2 YFSETQ. V was pared by 0 bases and J by 6 bases, with 4 bases between. This CDR3 has 12 residues. CDR3 protein: CASSLARNEQFF. CDR3 sequence (DNA): TGCGCCAGCAGCTTGGCCCGCAATGAGCAGTTCTTC.

V and J are TRBV2 and TRBJ2-7; D unresolved. The V end lost 6 bases, the J end lost 2 bases, and 5 bases lay between the germline ends. The CDR3 has 11 residues. Germline CDR1 is SNHLY and CDR2 is FYNNEI. CDR3 nucleotide sequence: TGTGCCAGCAGACAAACCTACGAGCAGTACTTC. Translated: CASRQTYEQYF.

This clone was recorded only once. This chain joins TRBV14 and TRBJ2-7; D call uncertain. The V and J ends lost 1 base and 2 bases respectively, with 15 bases between them. The CDR3 has 16 amino acids. The germline CDR1 and CDR2 sequences are SGHDN and FVKESK. In DNA, the CDR3 is TGTGCCAGCAGCCAAGGGTATAGTAACGAGCCCTACGAGCAGTACTTC. Translated, it gives CASSQGYSNEPYEQYF. The whole variable domain, remainder taken from reference TRBV14 and TRBJ2-7, is EAGVTQFPSHSVIEKGQTVTLRCDPISGHDNLYWYRRVMGKEIKFLLHFVKESKQDESGMPNNRFLAERTGGTYSTLKVQPAELEDSGVYFCASSQGYSNEPYEQYFGPGTRLTVT.

The chain combines TRBV5-4 with TRBJ2-3, with D maybe TRBD2 (7 bases). This CDR3 has 15 residues. V was pared by 0 bases and J by 3 bases, with 11 bases between. Germline V gene sequence: CDR1 SGHNT, CDR2 YYREEE (reference sequence). The CDR3, as DNA: TGTGCCAGCAGCTTGGCCGGGGGGCTAACAGATACGCAGTATTTT. This encodes CASSLAGGLTDTQYF.